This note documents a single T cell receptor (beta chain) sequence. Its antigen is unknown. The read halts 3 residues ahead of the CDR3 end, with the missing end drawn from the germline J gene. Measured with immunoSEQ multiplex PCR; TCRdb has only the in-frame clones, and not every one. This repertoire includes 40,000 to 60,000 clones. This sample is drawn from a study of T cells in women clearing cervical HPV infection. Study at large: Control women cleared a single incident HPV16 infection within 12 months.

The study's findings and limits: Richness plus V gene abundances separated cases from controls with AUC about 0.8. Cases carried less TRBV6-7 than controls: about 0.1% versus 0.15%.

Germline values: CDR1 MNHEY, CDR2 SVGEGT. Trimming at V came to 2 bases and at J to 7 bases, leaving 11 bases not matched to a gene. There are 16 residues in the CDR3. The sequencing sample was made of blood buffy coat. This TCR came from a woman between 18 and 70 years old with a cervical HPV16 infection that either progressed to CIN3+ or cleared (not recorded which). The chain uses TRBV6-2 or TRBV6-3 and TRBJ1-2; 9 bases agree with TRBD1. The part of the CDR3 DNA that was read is TGTGCCAGCAGTTACATTATTGGGACAGGGAATTCTGGC. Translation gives CASSYIIGTGNSG. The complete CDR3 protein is CASSYIIGTGNSGYTF.